This note documents a single T cell receptor (beta chain) sequence. Its antigen is not identified. This entry belongs to a study of T cell responses to AZD1222 COVID-19 vaccine. Whole-study results and caveats: Spike-specific TCR breadth and depth grew following two AZD1222 doses.

Only in-frame clones appear in the TCRdb table, and some are missing; sequencing was by immunoSEQ multiplex PCR. In the table there are over 130,000 clones, more than 85% of which are singletons. CDR3 length: 14 residues. CDR1 is SGDLS and CDR2 is YYNGEE in the germline V gene. V lost 2 bases to trimming and J lost 8 bases; unmatched junction nucleotides: 9. The chain is built from TRBV9 and TRBJ1-2, with 7 bases aligning to TRBD1. The sequence was collected from an adult who received the AZD1222 COVID-19 vaccine. The sample consisted of peripheral blood, taken 28 days after the second AZD1222 dose. CDR3 residues: CASSVGQGVEGYTF. The CDR3 nucleotides are TGTGCCAGCAGCGTGGGTCAGGGGGTTGAAGGCTACACCTTC.